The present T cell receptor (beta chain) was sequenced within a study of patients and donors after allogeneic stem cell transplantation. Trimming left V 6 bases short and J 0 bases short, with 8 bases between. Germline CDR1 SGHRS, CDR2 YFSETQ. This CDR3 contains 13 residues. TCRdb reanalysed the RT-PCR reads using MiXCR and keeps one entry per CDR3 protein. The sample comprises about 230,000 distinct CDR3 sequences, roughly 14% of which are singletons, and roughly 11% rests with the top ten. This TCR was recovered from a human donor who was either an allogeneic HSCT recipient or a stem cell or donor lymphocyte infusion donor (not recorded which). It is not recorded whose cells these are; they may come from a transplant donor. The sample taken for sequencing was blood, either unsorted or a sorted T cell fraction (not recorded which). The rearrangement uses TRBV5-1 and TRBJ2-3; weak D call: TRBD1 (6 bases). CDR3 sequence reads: CASNRASTDTQYF. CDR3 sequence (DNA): TGCGCCAGCAACAGGGCGAGCACAGATACGCAGTATTTT.